One sample yielded the 22 T cell receptor beta chains listed below, sequenced in a study of T cell responses to AZD1222 COVID-19 vaccine. The assay was immunoSEQ multiplex PCR, and TCRdb's table has in-frame clones only and misses some. This table has about 140,000 clones, roughly nine tenths appearing once. The sequences come from peripheral blood, collected on day 0 of AZD1222 vaccination. These TCRs come from an adult in good health.

With respect to this clone: The junction does not match germline at one end; this may be a read error. The chain couples TRBV5-4 to TRBJ1-6; D remains ambiguous. The germline CDR1 and CDR2 sequences are SGHNT and YYREEE (reference sequence). The CDR3 loop spans 12 amino acids. CDR3 amino acids: CASSLYSSPLHF. CDR3 DNA sequence: TGTGCCAGCAGCTTGTATAGTTCACCCCTCCACTTT. Full variable domain (remainder filled in from reference TRBV5-4 and TRBJ1-6): ETGVTQSPTHLIKTRGQQVTLRCSSQSGHNTVSWYQQALGQGPQFIFQYYREEENGRGNFPPRFSGLQFPNYSSELNVNALELDDSALYLCASSLYSSPLHFGNGTRLTVT.

The rearrangement links TRBV6-6 to TRBJ2-1; the D gene could be TRBD1 or TRBD2 (5 bases each). Germline assignment: CDR1 MNHNY and CDR2 SVGAGI (reference sequence). This CDR3 comprises 14 residues. The ends were cut back, 2 bases at V and 3 bases at J, with 8 bases in the middle. This chain's CDR3 is CASSYRDRYNEQFF. CDR3 nucleotides: TGTGCCAGCAGTTACCGGGACCGCTACAATGAGCAGTTCTTC.

A single count supports this clone. This chain joins TRBV27 and TRBJ2-5; no reliable D call. Germline CDR1 MNHEY, CDR2 SMNVEV (reference sequence). The CDR3 is made up of 13 amino acids. Trimming stripped 3 bases from V and 8 bases from J, with 13 bases between. CDR3 coding DNA: TGTGCCAGCAGTTTGGGTGAGGCGGCCACCCAGTACTTC. Its protein product is CASSLGEAATQYF.

The chain combines TRBV9 with TRBJ1-2; TRBD1 aligns across 9 bases. The germline gives CDR1 SGDLS, CDR2 YYNGEE. This CDR3 comprises 15 residues. The V gene end was trimmed by 3 bases and the J gene end by 3 bases; junction bases not matched to a gene: 6. DNA for the CDR3: TGTGCCAGCAGCGCATCGACAGGGGGGTACTATGGCTACACCTTC. It specifies CASSASTGGYYGYTF.

The chain couples TRBV27 to TRBJ2-5; 11 bases line up with TRBD2. This CDR3 has 16 amino acids. Per the germline V gene, CDR1 is MNHEY and CDR2 is SMNVEV (reference sequence). Unmatched junction bases numbered 5, after V lost 0 bases and J lost 5 bases. CDR3 in amino acids: CASSLSIGLAGETQYF. The CDR3 region has the DNA TGTGCCAGCAGTTTATCGATTGGACTAGCGGGCGAGACCCAGTACTTC.

The V call is TRBV9, the J call TRBJ1-2; no firm D call. The CDR3 runs 13 residues. Trimming shortened V by 0 bases and J by 6 bases, and 9 bases separated the two germline ends. The germline V gene has CDR1 SGDLS and CDR2 YYNGEE. The chain's CDR3 is CASSVDPWNGYTF. The CDR3 DNA is TGTGCCAGCAGCGTAGATCCGTGGAATGGCTACACCTTC.

This chain connects TRBV7-9 to TRBJ2-3; 13 bases fit TRBD2. This CDR3 is 17 amino acids long. Germline V gene lookup returns CDR1 SEHNR and CDR2 FQNEAQ (reference sequence). With V trimmed by 5 bases and J by 2 bases, 7 bases remained unmatched. CDR3 coding DNA: TGTGCCAGCAGCCCGGGACTAGCGGGAATCCACACAGATACGCAGTATTTT. Residues: CASSPGLAGIHTDTQYF.

This CDR3 is CASSQPRGGADSGNTIYF. CDR3 sequence (DNA): TGTGCCAGCAGCCAACCCCGGGGGGGCGCGGACTCTGGAAACACCATATATTTT. The V and J genes are TRBV3-1 (or the pseudogene TRBV3-2) and TRBJ1-3; tentatively, D is TRBD1 (6 bases). The CDR3 is 18 residues long. The germline V gene encodes CDR1 LGHDT and CDR2 YNNKEL (reference sequence). V lost 2 bases and J lost 0, with 17 bases in between.

This clone was observed a single time. The chain employs TRBV20-1 and TRBJ2-2, with D possibly called TRBD1 or TRBD2 (5 bases each). The CDR3 totals 11 residues. CDR1 DFQATT and CDR2 SNEGSKA come from the germline V gene (reference sequence). Trimming removed 5 bases from V and 6 bases from J, with 7 bases in between. The CDR3 DNA sequence: TGCAGTGCTGAGGGGTCCGGGGAGCTGTTTTTT. This translates into CSAEGSGELFF.

The table lists this clone with a count of one. The chain combines TRBV29-1 with TRBJ1-2, with D possibly matching TRBD1 (5 bases). Germline CDR1 is SQVTM and CDR2 is ANQGSEA. V lost 5 bases and J lost 3, with 13 bases in between. The CDR3 is 13 amino acids. The CDR3 bases are TGCAGCGTTTTTGGGGCCTCTGACTATGGCTACACCTTC. Its translation: CSVFGASDYGYTF.

This clone is a singleton in its sample. This sequence joins TRBV5-6 and TRBJ1-5; TRBD1 is a possible D gene (5 bases). Per the germline V gene, CDR1 is SGHDT and CDR2 is YYEEEE. The V and J ends lost 0 bases and 4 bases respectively, with 11 bases between them. The CDR3 loop spans 15 amino acids. CDR3 in DNA: TGTGCCAGCAGCTTGGGCAGGGCCCTGAATCAGCCCCAGCATTTT. Encoded protein: CASSLGRALNQPQHF.

This clone was found once. The J gene is TRBJ2-3, the V gene TRBV14; D not certain. The length of the CDR3 is 15 residues. With 5 bases removed from V and 0 bases from J, the gap between germline ends came to 12 bases. Germline V gene data show CDR1 as SGHDN and CDR2 as FVKESK. In DNA, the CDR3 is TGTGCCAGCAGCTCCCGAGGCGGTAGCACAGATACGCAGTATTTT. This sequence encodes CASSSRGGSTDTQYF.

The gene calls are TRBV18 and TRBJ2-1; D gene unclear. This CDR3 region has 15 residues. The ends were cut back, 0 bases at V and 9 bases at J, with 15 bases in the middle. Germline lookup yields CDR1 KGHSH and CDR2 LQKENI. CDR3 sequence (DNA): TGTGCCAGCTCACCACCGTTTGCTAGGGTCGGTGAGCAGTTCTTC. It yields the protein CASSPPFARVGEQFF.

This sequence joins TRBV29-1 and TRBJ2-3; 7 positions agree with TRBD2. Per germline, CDR1 SQVTM and CDR2 ANQGSEA. The V gene end was trimmed by 4 bases and the J gene end by 4 bases; junction bases not matched to a gene: 11. CDR3 length: 15 residues. The CDR3 DNA reads as TGCAGCGTTGTTTATGGGAGGGCCCTGGCAGATACGCAGTATTTT. Its protein product is CSVVYGRALADTQYF.

This chain connects TRBV5-6 to TRBJ2-1; tentative D call: TRBD2 (5 bases). CDR1 SGHDT and CDR2 YYEEEE come from the germline V gene. There are 17 residues in the CDR3. Trimming removed 2 bases from V and 7 bases from J, with 22 bases in between. In nucleotides, the CDR3 is TGTGCCAGCAGCTTTCGCGATTCCCTAGCATCGCGGAATGAGCAGTTCTTC. Translating gives CASSFRDSLASRNEQFF.

This chain uses TRBV28 with TRBJ2-1; 9 bases match TRBD2. CDR3 length: 14 residues. Per the germline V gene, CDR1 is MDHEN and CDR2 is SYDVKM. J lost 8 bases, V lost 2 bases, and 4 bases had no gene match. The CDR3 loop reads CASSLAGGPYEQFF. The CDR3 DNA follows: TGTGCCAGCAGTTTAGCGGGAGGGCCGTATGAGCAGTTCTTC.

The V and J genes are TRBV12-3 or TRBV12-4 and TRBJ1-6; maybe TRBD1 (6 bases). V lost 3 bases, J lost 10 bases, and 10 bases lay in between. The CDR3 is made up of 13 amino acids. CDR3 loop: CASSFHGGSPLHF. The CDR3 nucleotides read TGTGCCAGCAGTTTCCACGGGGGCTCACCCCTCCACTTT.

V and J are TRBV20-1 and TRBJ1-2; a weak D match, TRBD1 (6 bases). The CDR3 is 11 residues long. The V end lost 6 bases, the J end lost 8 bases, and 13 bases lay between the germline ends. Per germline, CDR1 DFQATT and CDR2 SNEGSKA (reference sequence). Written as DNA, the CDR3 is TGCAGTGCAGGGGACCAGGGGGGCTACACCTTC. Protein product: CSAGDQGGYTF.

The chain uses TRBV5-6 and TRBJ1-1; TRBD1 aligns across 9 bases. The CDR3 is made up of 15 amino acids. The V segment lost 3 bases and the J segment 0 bases; nucleotides outside the gene matches: 3. Germline values: CDR1 SGHDT, CDR2 YYEEEE. The CDR3 nucleotides read TGTGCCAGCAGCTGGGACAGGGCTATGAACACTGAAGCTTTCTTT. This gives the protein CASSWDRAMNTEAFF.

The chain combines TRBV3-1 (or the pseudogene TRBV3-2) with TRBJ2-1, with 10 positions matching TRBD2. The CDR3 has 19 residues. V shed 2 bases, J shed 8 bases, and the junction held 18 bases outside the gene matches. CDR1 and CDR2 (germline): LGHDT, YNNKEL (reference sequence). The CDR3 spells CASSQFSSGRLSSRDEQFF. The CDR3 nucleotides read TGTGCCAGCAGCCAATTCAGTAGCGGGAGGTTAAGTAGTCGGGATGAGCAGTTCTTC.

V is TRBV15 and J is TRBJ1-1; tentatively, D is TRBD1 (5 bases). The CDR3 has 13 residues. Germline assignment: CDR1 LNHNV and CDR2 YYDKDF (reference sequence). Trimming shortened V by 8 bases and J by 3 bases, and 13 bases separated the two germline ends. CDR3 amino acids: CATADRGYTEAFF. CDR3 nucleotide sequence: TGTGCCACCGCTGACAGAGGATACACTGAAGCTTTCTTT.

This rearrangement joins TRBV18 to TRBJ1-6; D remains ambiguous. This CDR3 comprises 13 residues. V shed 3 bases and J shed 3 bases, with 3 bases lying between them. CDR1 and CDR2 from the germline V gene are KGHSH and LQKENI. CDR3 sequence: CASSPDYNSPLHF. The CDR3 nucleotides read TGTGCCAGCTCACCTGACTATAATTCACCCCTCCACTTT.